Below, one T cell receptor (beta chain) is given with its context. Its antigen remains undetermined. No qualities accompany the bases; no much larger clone lies one base away. These data originate in a study of technical replicates of blood from several donors (dated 2017 in TCRdb). Library preparation employed the immunoSEQ multiplex PCR assay. Held by TCRdb, this immuneACCESS table contains in-frame sequences only and omits some clones. Under half of the omission traces to an unresolved V gene where checked; the cause of the rest is unknown. The sample data list nearly 90,000 clones, and about 95% of these were observed just once. The ten biggest clones cover under 0.35% of the sample. The CDR3 runs 16 residues from the cysteine to the phenylalanine. Here the CDR3 DNA is all that survives: 48 bases in frame from base 1.

The receptor chain draws on TRBV21-1 and TRBJ1-1; the DNA was not compared with TRBD1, the D call given in the table. TRBV21-1 represents a pseudogene. The sequenced sample consisted of T cells isolated from PBMCs. The clonotype was recovered from a human donor in good health. The sequence in DNA is TGTGCCAGCAGCAAGGCAGACAGCATATGGAACACTGAAGCTTTCTTT. It codes for CASSKADSIWNTEAFF.